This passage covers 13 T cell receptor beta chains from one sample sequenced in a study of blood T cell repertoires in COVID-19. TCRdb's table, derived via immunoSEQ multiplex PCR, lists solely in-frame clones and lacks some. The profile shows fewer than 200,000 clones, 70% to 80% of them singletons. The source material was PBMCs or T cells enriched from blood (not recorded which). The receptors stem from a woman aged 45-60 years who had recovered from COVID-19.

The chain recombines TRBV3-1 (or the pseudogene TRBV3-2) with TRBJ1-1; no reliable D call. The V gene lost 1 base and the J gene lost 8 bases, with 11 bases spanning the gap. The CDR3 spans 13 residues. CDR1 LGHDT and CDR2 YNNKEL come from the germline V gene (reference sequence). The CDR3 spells CASSQGRLSEAFF. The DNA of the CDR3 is TGTGCCAGCAGCCAAGGCAGGTTAAGCGAAGCTTTCTTT.

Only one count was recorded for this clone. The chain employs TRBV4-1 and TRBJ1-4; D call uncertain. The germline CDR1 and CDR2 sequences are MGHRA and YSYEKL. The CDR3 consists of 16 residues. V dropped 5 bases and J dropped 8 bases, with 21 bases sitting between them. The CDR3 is CASSARPGPRGEKLFF. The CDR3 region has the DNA TGCGCCAGCAGCGCTCGACCGGGCCCCCGAGGGGAAAAACTGTTTTTT.

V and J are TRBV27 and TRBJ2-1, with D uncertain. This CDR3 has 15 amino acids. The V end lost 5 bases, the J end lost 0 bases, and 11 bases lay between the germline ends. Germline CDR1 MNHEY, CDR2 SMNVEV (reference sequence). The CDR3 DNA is TGTGCCAGCAGTGAAAAGCCGAACTCCTACAATGAGCAGTTCTTC. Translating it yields CASSEKPNSYNEQFF.

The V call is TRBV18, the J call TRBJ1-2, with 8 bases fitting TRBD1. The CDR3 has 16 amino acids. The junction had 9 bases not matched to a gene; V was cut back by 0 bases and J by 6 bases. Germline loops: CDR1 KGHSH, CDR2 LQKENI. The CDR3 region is CASSPPPGQGADGYTF. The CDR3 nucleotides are TGTGCCAGCTCACCACCACCAGGGCAGGGGGCCGATGGCTACACCTTC.

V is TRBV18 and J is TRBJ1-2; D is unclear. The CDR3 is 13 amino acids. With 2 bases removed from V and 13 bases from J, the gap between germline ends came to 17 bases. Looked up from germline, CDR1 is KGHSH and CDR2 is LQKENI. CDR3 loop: CASSPENGGIGTF. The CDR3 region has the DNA TGTGCCAGCTCACCAGAAAACGGCGGGATTGGCACCTTC.

The CDR3 DNA sequence: TGTGCCAGTAGTATCGGAGAAATCTATGGCTACACCTTC. The encoded protein is CASSIGEIYGYTF. The chain recombines TRBV19 with TRBJ1-2, with unresolved D. Looked up from germline, CDR1 is LNHDA and CDR2 is SQIVND (reference sequence). V gave up 3 bases and J gave up 4 bases, with 9 bases separating them. The CDR3 contains 13 residues.

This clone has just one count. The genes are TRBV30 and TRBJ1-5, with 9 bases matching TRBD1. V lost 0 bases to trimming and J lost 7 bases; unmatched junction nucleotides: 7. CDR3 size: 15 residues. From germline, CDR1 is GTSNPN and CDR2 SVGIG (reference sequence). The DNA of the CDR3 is TGTGCCTGGAGTGTCCCGGGACAGGGTATACAGCCCCAGCATTTT. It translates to CAWSVPGQGIQPQHF.

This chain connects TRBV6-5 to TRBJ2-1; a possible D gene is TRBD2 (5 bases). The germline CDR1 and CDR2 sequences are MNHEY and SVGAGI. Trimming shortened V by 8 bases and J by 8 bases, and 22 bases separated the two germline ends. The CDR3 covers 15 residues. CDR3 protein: CASSGGGLSKDEQFF. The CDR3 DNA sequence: TGTGCCAGCTCCGGAGGTGGACTTTCCAAAGATGAGCAGTTCTTC.

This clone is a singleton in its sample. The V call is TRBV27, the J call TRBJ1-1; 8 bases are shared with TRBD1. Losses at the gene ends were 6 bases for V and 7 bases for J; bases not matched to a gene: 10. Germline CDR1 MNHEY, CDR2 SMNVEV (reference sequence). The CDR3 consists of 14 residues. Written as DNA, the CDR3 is TGTGCCAGCAGACTTCAGGGGGCGAATGTTGAAGCTTTCTTT. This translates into CASRLQGANVEAFF.

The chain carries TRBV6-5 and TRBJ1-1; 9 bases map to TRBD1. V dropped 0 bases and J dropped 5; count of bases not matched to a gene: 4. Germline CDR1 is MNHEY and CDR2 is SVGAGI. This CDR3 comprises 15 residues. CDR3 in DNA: TGTGCCAGCAGTTACTCGGGACAGGGAGGGACTGAAGCTTTCTTT. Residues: CASSYSGQGGTEAFF.

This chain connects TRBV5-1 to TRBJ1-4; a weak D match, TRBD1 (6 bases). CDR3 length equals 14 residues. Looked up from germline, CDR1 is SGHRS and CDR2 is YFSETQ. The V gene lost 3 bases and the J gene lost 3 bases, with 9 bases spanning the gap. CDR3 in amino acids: CASSWGLSNEKLFF. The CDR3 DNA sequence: TGCGCCAGCAGCTGGGGGCTATCTAATGAAAAACTGTTTTTT.

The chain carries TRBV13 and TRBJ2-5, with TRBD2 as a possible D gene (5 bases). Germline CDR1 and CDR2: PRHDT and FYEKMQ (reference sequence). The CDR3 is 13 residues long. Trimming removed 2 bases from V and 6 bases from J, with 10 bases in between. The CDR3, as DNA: TGTGCCAGCAGCTTACGGGATGGAAAGACCCAGTACTTC. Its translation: CASSLRDGKTQYF.

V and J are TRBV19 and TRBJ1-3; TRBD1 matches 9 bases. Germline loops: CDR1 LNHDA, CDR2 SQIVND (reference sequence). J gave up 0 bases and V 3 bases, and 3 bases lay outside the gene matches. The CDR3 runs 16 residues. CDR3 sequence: CASSIKTGGSGNTIYF. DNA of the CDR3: TGTGCCAGTAGTATCAAGACAGGGGGCTCTGGAAACACCATATATTTT. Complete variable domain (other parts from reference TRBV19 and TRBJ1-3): DGGITQSPKYLFRKEGQNVTLSCEQNLNHDAMYWYRQDPGQGLRLIYYSQIVNDFQKGDIAEGYSVSREKKESFPLTVTSAQKNPTAFYLCASSIKTGGSGNTIYFGEGSWLTVV.